One sample yielded the 16 T cell receptor beta chains listed below, sequenced in a study of shared clonotypes between healthy human individuals. The protocol was immunoSEQ multiplex PCR, while the TCRdb copy is restricted to in-frame clones and leaves out a portion. The sample carries some 2.1 million clones, roughly 95% recorded once. CD8 cells regarded as naive lacked CD45RO, were positively chosen for CCR7, and omitted terminally differentiated effector memory CD45RA+ cells. Sequences were obtained from naive CD8+ T cells from PBMCs. These receptors were collected from a man aged 18 to 35 in good health. Some clones in this sample may be carry-over from other donors' samples.

About this clone itself: This CDR3 is also generated by other DNA sequences in the sample. V and J are TRBV27 and TRBJ1-3; D possibly corresponds to TRBD1 (6 bases). Trimming pared 0 bases from V and 2 bases from J, leaving 8 bases between. The CDR3 contains 15 residues. CDR1 is MNHEY and CDR2 is SMNVEV in the germline V gene (reference sequence). The CDR3 reads CASSLSRGPGNTIYF. CDR3 nucleotide sequence: TGTGCCAGCAGTTTATCGCGGGGGCCTGGAAACACCATATATTTT.

The rearrangement joins TRBV4-1 to TRBJ1-6; the D is unclear. The CDR3 sequence is 16 residues long. From germline, CDR1 is MGHRA and CDR2 YSYEKL. V lost 0 bases and J 9 bases, leaving 15 bases between the germline ends. CDR3 in amino acids: CASSQDGPVGGSPLHF. The CDR3 nucleotides are TGCGCCAGCAGCCAAGATGGTCCGGTGGGCGGTTCACCCCTCCACTTT.

This chain uses TRBV15 with TRBJ2-2; possible D gene TRBD1, 6 bases. Germline V CDR1 and CDR2: LNHNV, YYDKDF (reference sequence). The CDR3 runs 16 residues. Trimming removed 2 bases from V and 1 base from J, with 11 bases in between. DNA of the CDR3: TGTGCCACCAGCAGACAGGGGTTTCGGAACACCGGGGAGCTGTTTTTT. Residues: CATSRQGFRNTGELFF.

This sequence joins TRBV28 and TRBJ2-5; tentative D call: TRBD1 (7 bases). The germline V gene encodes CDR1 MDHEN and CDR2 SYDVKM. CDR3 length: 18 amino acids. Trimming pared 4 bases from V and 5 bases from J, leaving 26 bases between. CDR3 in amino acids: CASSSLKTSGGQRETQYF. CDR3 in DNA: TGTGCCAGCAGTTCACTAAAAACTTCAGGGGGGCAGCGGGAGACCCAGTACTTC.

The chain uses TRBV6-1 and TRBJ2-4; maybe TRBD1 (6 bases). V was clipped by 4 bases and J by 8 bases, with 18 bases between them. The CDR3 consists of 15 residues. Germline V gene sequence: CDR1 MNHNS, CDR2 SASEGT. CDR3 coding DNA: TGTGCCAGCAGTGTGGTCCCACTCGAGGGGGACATTCAGTACTTC. This translates into CASSVVPLEGDIQYF.

The V gene is TRBV13, the J gene TRBJ2-1, with TRBD2 matching 9 bases. Germline values: CDR1 PRHDT, CDR2 FYEKMQ (reference sequence). Trimming took 3 bases from V and 4 from J; bases not matched to a gene: 4. This CDR3 is 15 amino acids long. The CDR3 DNA sequence: TGTGCCAGCAGCTTGGCTAGCGGGGAATACAATGAGCAGTTCTTC. This translates into CASSLASGEYNEQFF.

V is TRBV27 and J is TRBJ2-7; D not certain. The V gene's germline CDR1 is MNHEY and CDR2 SMNVEV (reference sequence). Trimming cost V 1 base and J 5 bases, with 15 bases left between them. The CDR3 is made up of 15 amino acids. CDR3 residues: CASSLLGNRWDEQYF. The CDR3, as DNA: TGTGCCAGCAGTTTATTGGGGAACCGGTGGGACGAGCAGTACTTC.

This chain uses TRBV9 with TRBJ1-4, with 11 bases matching TRBD1. This CDR3 contains 16 residues. CDR1 and CDR2 from the germline V gene are SGDLS and YYNGEE. The V and J ends lost 3 bases and 8 bases, in that order; junction bases with no gene match: 9. CDR3 sequence reads: CASSAWTGGVEEKLFF. In nucleotides, the CDR3 is TGTGCCAGCAGCGCGTGGACAGGGGGCGTGGAGGAAAAACTGTTTTTT. Full variable domain (remainder filled in from reference TRBV9 and TRBJ1-4): DSGVTQTPKHLITATGQRVTLRCSPRSGDLSVYWYQQSLDQGLQFLIQYYNGEERAKGNILERFSAQQFPDLHSELNLSSLELGDSALYFCASSAWTGGVEEKLFFGSGTQLSVL.

The rearrangement uses TRBV5-6 and TRBJ2-5, with 7 bases aligning to TRBD1. The germline V gene has CDR1 SGHDT and CDR2 YYEEEE. J lost 0 bases, V lost 4 bases, and 6 bases had no gene match. The CDR3 totals 15 residues. The CDR3 region is CASSPATGYQETQYF. CDR3 sequence (DNA): TGTGCCAGCAGCCCCGCGACAGGGTACCAAGAGACCCAGTACTTC.

This clone was seen just once. The chain joins TRBV7-9 to TRBJ2-3, with a tentative D call TRBD2 (6 bases). CDR3 length equals 15 residues. V was pared by 4 bases and J by 2 bases, with 13 bases between. Looked up from germline, CDR1 is SEHNR and CDR2 is FQNEAQ (reference sequence). CDR3 DNA sequence: TGTGCCAGCAGCTCTTCTAGCGCCTCCACAGATACGCAGTATTTT. It encodes CASSSSSASTDTQYF. Combining the CDR3 with reference TRBV7-9 and TRBJ2-3 gives the whole variable domain DTGVSQNPRHKITKRGQNVTFRCDPISEHNRLYWYRQTLGQGPEFLTYFQNEAQLEKSRLLSDRFSAERPKGSFSTLEIQRTEQGDSAMYLCASSSSSASTDTQYFGPGTRLTVL.

The V gene is TRBV28, the J gene TRBJ2-7; D is possibly TRBD2 (5 bases). Germline assignment: CDR1 MDHEN and CDR2 SYDVKM. This CDR3 region has 14 residues. Between the trimmed V and J ends, which lost 6 bases and 6 bases, there was a span of 18 bases. The CDR3 region is CASSPGIPGREQYF. As DNA, the CDR3 is TGTGCCAGCAGCCCCGGGATCCCCGGGCGCGAGCAGTACTTC.

The chain couples TRBV2 to TRBJ1-4; D gene uncertain. V was shortened by 5 bases and J by 7 bases, with 14 bases between the two germline ends. The CDR3 consists of 14 residues. Germline loops: CDR1 SNHLY, CDR2 FYNNEI. CDR3 nucleotides: TGTGCCAGCAGTCGTGGGGTCATAGGTGAAAAACTGTTTTTT. Translating it yields CASSRGVIGEKLFF.

This clone has a single count. V gene TRBV19 combines with J gene TRBJ2-4; no definite D call. In germline, CDR1 is LNHDA, CDR2 SQIVND (reference sequence). This CDR3 spans 15 amino acids. Trimming pared 4 bases from V and 1 base from J, leaving 11 bases between. CDR3 protein: CASSTSVLAKNIQYF. DNA of the CDR3: TGTGCCAGTAGTACATCTGTCTTGGCCAAAAACATTCAGTACTTC.

The rearrangement uses TRBV15 and TRBJ2-7; 10 positions match TRBD2. Germline V lookup: CDR1 LNHNV, CDR2 YYDKDF (reference sequence). The CDR3 totals 17 residues. The V and J ends lost 1 base and 2 bases, in that order; junction bases with no gene match: 8. The CDR3, as DNA: TGTGCCACCAGCAGAGGCCCCGGGACTAGCGAAACCTACGAGCAGTACTTC. Encoded protein: CATSRGPGTSETYEQYF. Variable domain in full (rest from reference TRBV15 and TRBJ2-7): DAMVIQNPRYQVTQFGKPVTLSCSQTLNHNVMYWYQQKSSQAPKLLFHYYDKDFNNEADTPDNFQSRRPNTSFCFLDIRSPGLGDTAMYLCATSRGPGTSETYEQYFGPGTRLTVT.

This rearrangement joins TRBV11-2 to TRBJ2-3; tentative D call: TRBD2 (6 bases). Trimming removed 1 base at V and 2 bases at J, with 10 bases between. The CDR3 runs 15 residues. CDR1 and CDR2 (germline): SGHAT, FQNNGV. The CDR3 DNA follows: TGTGCCAGCAGCTTAGTTAGCGGACTCACAGATACGCAGTATTTT. Its protein product is CASSLVSGLTDTQYF.

The chain couples TRBV5-3 to TRBJ2-3; TRBD2 might be the D (5 bases). TRBV5-3 is designated an ORF whose function remains uncertain. The CDR3 runs 12 residues. V lost 3 bases to trimming and J lost 8 bases, with 10 bases between them. The CDR3 coding sequence is TGTGCCAGAAGCTCCACCGGAGGTACGCAGTATTTT. Residues: CARSSTGGTQYF.